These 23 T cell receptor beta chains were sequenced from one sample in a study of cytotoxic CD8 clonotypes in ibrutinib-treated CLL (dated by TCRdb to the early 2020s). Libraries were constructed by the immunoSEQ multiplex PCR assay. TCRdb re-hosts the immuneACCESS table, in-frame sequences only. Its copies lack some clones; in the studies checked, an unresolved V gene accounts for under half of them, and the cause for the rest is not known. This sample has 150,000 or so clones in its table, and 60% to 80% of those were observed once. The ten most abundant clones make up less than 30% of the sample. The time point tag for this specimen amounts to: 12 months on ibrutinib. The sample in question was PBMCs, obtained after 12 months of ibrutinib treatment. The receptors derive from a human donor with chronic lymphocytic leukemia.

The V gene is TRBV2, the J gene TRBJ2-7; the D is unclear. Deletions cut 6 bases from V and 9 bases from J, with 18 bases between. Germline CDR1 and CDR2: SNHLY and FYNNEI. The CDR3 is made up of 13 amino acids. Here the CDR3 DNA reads TGTGCCAGCAGAGTGACTCCCTCTACGGGGCAGTACTTC. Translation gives CASRVTPSTGQYF.

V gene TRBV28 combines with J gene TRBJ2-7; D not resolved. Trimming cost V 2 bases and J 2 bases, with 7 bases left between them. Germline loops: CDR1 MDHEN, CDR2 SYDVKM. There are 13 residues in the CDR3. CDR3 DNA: TGTGCCAGCAGTTTACTGTCCGCCTACGAGCAGTACTTC. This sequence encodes CASSLLSAYEQYF. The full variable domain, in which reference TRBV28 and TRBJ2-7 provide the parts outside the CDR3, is DVKVTQSSRYLVKRTGEKVFLECVQDMDHENMFWYRQDPGLGLRLIYFSYDVKMKEKGDIPEGYSVSREKKERFSLILESASTNQTSMYLCASSLLSAYEQYFGPGTRLTVT.

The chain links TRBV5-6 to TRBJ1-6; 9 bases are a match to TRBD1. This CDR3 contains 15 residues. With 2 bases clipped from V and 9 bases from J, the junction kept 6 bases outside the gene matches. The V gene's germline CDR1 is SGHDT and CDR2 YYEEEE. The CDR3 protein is CASSFGTGRGSPLHF. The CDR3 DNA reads TGTGCCAGCAGCTTCGGGACAGGGAGGGGTTCACCCCTCCACTTT.

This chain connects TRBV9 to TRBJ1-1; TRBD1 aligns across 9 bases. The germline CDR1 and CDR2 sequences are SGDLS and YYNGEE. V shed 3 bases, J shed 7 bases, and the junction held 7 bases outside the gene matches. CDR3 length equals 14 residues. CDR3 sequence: CASSAPGTGYEAFF. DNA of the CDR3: TGTGCCAGCAGCGCTCCCGGGACAGGGTATGAAGCTTTCTTT.

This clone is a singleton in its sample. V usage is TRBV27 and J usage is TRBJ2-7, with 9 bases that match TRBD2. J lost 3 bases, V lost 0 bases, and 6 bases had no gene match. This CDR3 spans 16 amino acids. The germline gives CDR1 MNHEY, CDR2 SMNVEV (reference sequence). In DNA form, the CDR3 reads TGTGCCAGCAGTTTATCCCGTACTAGCGGGCTCTACGAGCAGTACTTC. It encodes CASSLSRTSGLYEQYF.

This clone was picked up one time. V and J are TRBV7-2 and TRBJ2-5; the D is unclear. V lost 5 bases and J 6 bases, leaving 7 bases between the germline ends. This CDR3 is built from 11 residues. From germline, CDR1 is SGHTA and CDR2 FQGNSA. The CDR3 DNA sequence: TGTGCCAGCAGCCCCGACCAGACCCAGTACTTC. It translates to CASSPDQTQYF.

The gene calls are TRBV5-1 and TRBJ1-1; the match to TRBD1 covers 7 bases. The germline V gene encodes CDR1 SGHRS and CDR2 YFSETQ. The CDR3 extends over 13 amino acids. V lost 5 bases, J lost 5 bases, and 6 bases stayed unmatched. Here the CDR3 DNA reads TGCGCCAGCAGTGGAAGGGGGCGAACTGAAGCTTTCTTT. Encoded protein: CASSGRGRTEAFF. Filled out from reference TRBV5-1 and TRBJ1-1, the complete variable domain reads KAGVTQTPRYLIKTRGQQVTLSCSPISGHRSVSWYQQTPGQGLQFLFEYFSETQRNKGNFPGRFSGRQFSNSRSEMNVSTLELGDSALYLCASSGRGRTEAFFGQGTRLTVV.

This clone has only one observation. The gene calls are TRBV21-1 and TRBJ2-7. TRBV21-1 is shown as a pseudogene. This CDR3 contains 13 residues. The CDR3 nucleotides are TGTGCCAGCCAGGACGGAAGCTCCTACGAGCAGTACTTC. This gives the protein CASQDGSSYEQYF.

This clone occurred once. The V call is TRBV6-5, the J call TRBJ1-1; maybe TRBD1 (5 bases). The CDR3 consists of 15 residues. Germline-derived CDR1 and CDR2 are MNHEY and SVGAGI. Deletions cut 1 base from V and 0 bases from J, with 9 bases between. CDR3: CASSYLGPLNTEAFF. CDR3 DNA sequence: TGTGCCAGCAGTTACTTGGGGCCGTTGAACACTGAAGCTTTCTTT.

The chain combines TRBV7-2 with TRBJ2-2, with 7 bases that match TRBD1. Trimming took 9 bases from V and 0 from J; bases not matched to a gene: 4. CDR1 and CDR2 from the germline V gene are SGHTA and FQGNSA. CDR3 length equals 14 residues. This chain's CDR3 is CASVQGPNTGELFF. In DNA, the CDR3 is TGTGCCAGTGTACAGGGGCCGAACACCGGGGAGCTGTTTTTT.

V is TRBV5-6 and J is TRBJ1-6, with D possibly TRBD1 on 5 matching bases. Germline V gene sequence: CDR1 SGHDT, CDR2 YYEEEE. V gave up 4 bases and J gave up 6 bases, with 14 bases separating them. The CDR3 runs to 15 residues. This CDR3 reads CASSRIDSPNSPLHF. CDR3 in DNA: TGTGCCAGCAGCCGAATCGACAGCCCTAATTCACCCCTCCACTTT.

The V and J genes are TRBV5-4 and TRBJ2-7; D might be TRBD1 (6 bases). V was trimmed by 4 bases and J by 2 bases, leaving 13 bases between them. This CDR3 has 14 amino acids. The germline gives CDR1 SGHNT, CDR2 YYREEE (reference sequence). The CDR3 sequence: CASSAPGQTYEQYF. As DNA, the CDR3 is TGTGCCAGCAGCGCTCCAGGACAGACCTACGAGCAGTACTTC.

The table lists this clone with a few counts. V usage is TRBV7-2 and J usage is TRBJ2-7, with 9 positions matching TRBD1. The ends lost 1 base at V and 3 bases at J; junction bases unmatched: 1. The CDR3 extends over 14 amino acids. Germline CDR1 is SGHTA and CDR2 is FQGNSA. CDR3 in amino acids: CASSLGTGVYEQYF. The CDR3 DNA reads TGTGCCAGCAGCTTAGGGACAGGGGTCTACGAGCAGTACTTC.

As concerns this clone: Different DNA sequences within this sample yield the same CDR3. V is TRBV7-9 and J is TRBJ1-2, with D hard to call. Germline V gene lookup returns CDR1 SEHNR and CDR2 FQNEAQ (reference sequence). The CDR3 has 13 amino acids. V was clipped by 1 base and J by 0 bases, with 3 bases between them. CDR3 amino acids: CASSLGANYGYTF. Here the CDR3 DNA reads TGTGCCAGCAGCTTAGGGGCTAACTATGGCTACACCTTC.

CDR3 residues: CASSIRRTGGESPLHF. The DNA of the CDR3 is TGTGCCAGCAGTATTCGTCGGACAGGGGGGGAATCACCCCTCCACTTT. This rearrangement joins TRBV27 to TRBJ1-6; TRBD1 aligns across 10 bases. CDR3 length: 16 residues. V lost 5 bases, J lost 10 bases, and 11 bases stayed unmatched. The germline V gene encodes CDR1 MNHEY and CDR2 SMNVEV (reference sequence).

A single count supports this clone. The CDR3 region is CASRSLGGTEAFF. DNA for the CDR3: TGTGCCAGCAGATCACTAGGGGGGACTGAAGCTTTCTTT. The chain is built from TRBV27 and TRBJ1-1; a weak D match, TRBD1 (6 bases). CDR1 is MNHEY and CDR2 is SMNVEV in the germline V gene (reference sequence). Trimming cost V 6 bases and J 5 bases, with 13 bases left between them. The CDR3 totals 13 residues.

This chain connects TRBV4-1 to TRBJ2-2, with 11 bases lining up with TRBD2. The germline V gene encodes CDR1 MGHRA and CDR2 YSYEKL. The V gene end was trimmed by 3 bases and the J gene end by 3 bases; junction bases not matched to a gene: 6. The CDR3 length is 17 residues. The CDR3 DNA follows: TGCGCCAGCAGCCAGCCACCGGGACTAGCGGACACCGGGGAGCTGTTTTTT. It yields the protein CASSQPPGLADTGELFF.

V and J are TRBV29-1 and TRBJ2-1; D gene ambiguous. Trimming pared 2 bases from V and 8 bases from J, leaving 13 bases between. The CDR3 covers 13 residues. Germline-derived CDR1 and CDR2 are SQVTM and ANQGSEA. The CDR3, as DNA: TGCAGCGTTGAAAGGGCCACATCAGATGAGCAGTTCTTC. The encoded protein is CSVERATSDEQFF.

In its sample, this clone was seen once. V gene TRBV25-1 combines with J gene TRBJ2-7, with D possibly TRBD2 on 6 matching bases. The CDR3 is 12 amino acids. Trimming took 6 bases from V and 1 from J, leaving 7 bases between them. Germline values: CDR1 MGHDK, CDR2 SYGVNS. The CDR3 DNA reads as TGTGCCAGCAGGGGGGGATCCTACGAGCAGTACTTC. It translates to CASRGGSYEQYF.

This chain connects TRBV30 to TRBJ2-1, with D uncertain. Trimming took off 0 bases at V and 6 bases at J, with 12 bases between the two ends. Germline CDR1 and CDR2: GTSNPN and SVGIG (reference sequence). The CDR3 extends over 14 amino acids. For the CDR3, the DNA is TGTGCCTGGAGTGTAGGGTTTAGGAGCAATGAGCAGTTCTTC. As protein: CAWSVGFRSNEQFF.

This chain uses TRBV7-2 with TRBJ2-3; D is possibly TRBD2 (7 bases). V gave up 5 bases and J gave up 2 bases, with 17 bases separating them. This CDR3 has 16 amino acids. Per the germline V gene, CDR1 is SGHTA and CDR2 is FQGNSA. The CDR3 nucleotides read TGTGCCAGCAGCCCGATAGGGGGAGGGGACACAGATACGCAGTATTTT. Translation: CASSPIGGGDTDTQYF.

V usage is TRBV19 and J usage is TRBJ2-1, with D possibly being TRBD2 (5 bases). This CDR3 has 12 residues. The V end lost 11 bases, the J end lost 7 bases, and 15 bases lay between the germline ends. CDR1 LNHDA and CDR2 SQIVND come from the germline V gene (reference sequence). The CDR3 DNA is TGTGCCTCTGGGGAGATAGGAAATGAGCAGTTCTTC. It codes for CASGEIGNEQFF.

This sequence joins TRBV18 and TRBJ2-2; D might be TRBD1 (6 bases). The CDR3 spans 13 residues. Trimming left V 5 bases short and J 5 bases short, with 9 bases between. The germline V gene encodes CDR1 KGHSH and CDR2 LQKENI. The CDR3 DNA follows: TGTGCCAGCTCAGACAGGAGGACCGGGGAGCTGTTTTTT. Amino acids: CASSDRRTGELFF.